The 3 T cell receptor beta chains presented below share a single source sample, sequenced in a study of T cell responses to AZD1222 COVID-19 vaccine. Using immunoSEQ multiplex PCR, the repertoire was profiled, and TCRdb retains in-frame clones only, with some absent. Of roughly 96,000 clones in the sample, roughly nine tenths were seen once. Sample: peripheral blood, taken on day 0 of AZD1222 vaccination. Receptors were obtained from an adult in good health.

The chain recombines TRBV4-3 with TRBJ2-1, with TRBD2 matching over 11 bases. J lost 10 bases, V lost 0 bases, and 17 bases had no gene match. Germline V lookup: CDR1 LGHNA, CDR2 YSLEER. CDR3 length: 19 residues. The CDR3 region is CASSQDAFLPSGGFREQFF. The CDR3 DNA follows: TGCGCCAGCAGCCAAGATGCTTTCCTCCCTAGCGGGGGGTTTAGGGAGCAGTTCTTC.

V usage is TRBV6-1 and J usage is TRBJ1-4; D call uncertain. Germline V CDR1 and CDR2: MNHNS, SASEGT. CDR3 length equals 15 residues. Trimming shortened V by 3 bases and J by 6 bases, and 14 bases separated the two germline ends. CDR3: CASSDSPLPYEKLFF. CDR3 bases: TGTGCCAGCAGTGATTCGCCCCTTCCTTATGAAAAACTGTTTTTT.

The gene calls are TRBV6-5 and TRBJ1-5, with unresolved D. V was clipped by 6 bases and J by 3 bases, with 6 bases between them. This CDR3 has 12 residues. Looked up from germline, CDR1 is MNHEY and CDR2 is SVGAGI. The CDR3 DNA follows: TGTGCCAGCAGGCCAGCCAATCAGCCCCAGCATTTT. This sequence encodes CASRPANQPQHF.